Shown below are 17 T cell receptor beta chains from a single sample sequenced in a study of blood T cells in healthy people across ages. Sample-barcoded 5' priming and a J-beta primer mix drove a second PCR of about 6 to 12 cycles. TCRdb ran MiXCR on the 5' RACE reads and lists one entry per CDR3 protein. The table shows roughly 2 million distinct CDR3 sequences, with around 50% occurring only once. The source material was blood. The source is a woman between 40 and 50 years old in good health.

The rearrangement links TRBV7-2 to TRBJ2-7; D ambiguous. The DNA end is a closer match to TRBJ2-4, so the J assignment may be wrong. Germline CDR1 is SGHTA and CDR2 is FQGNSA. The CDR3 totals 15 residues. CDR3 DNA: TGTGCCAGCAGCTTAGATGGTCCAGAGAGAAACATTCAGTACTTC. Translating it yields CASSLDGPERNIQYF.

CDR3 sequence (DNA): TGTGCCAGCAGGATGACGCTTGGCCCCGACCAAGAGACCCAGTACTTC. This sequence encodes CASRMTLGPDQETQYF. The V and J genes are TRBV7-9 and TRBJ2-5, with unresolved D. Trimming removed 6 bases at V and 0 bases at J, with 17 bases between. This CDR3 is 16 amino acids long. Germline CDR1 SEHNR, CDR2 FQNEAQ (reference sequence).

The chain joins TRBV20-1 to TRBJ2-1; 7 nucleotides match TRBD2. V was clipped by 6 bases and J by 0 bases; unmatched bases: 8. Germline V gene sequence: CDR1 DFQATT, CDR2 SNEGSKA (reference sequence). The CDR3 is 15 amino acids. CDR3 nucleotides: TGCAGTGCCCGCCGCGGGAGTAGCTCCTACAATGAGCAGTTCTTC. It specifies CSARRGSSSYNEQFF.

The chain is built from TRBV27 and TRBJ2-5; D might be TRBD2 (5 bases). Trimming pared 8 bases from V and 4 bases from J, leaving 11 bases between. Germline loops: CDR1 MNHEY, CDR2 SMNVEV (reference sequence). The CDR3 loop spans 12 amino acids. This chain's CDR3 is CASSKRGETQYF. CDR3 DNA sequence: TGTGCCAGCTCTAAACGGGGAGAGACCCAGTACTTC.

In this sample, this clonotype turned up a few times. The chain employs TRBV27 and TRBJ2-3; unclear D gene. The germline V gene has CDR1 MNHEY and CDR2 SMNVEV (reference sequence). The CDR3 is 15 amino acids. V was clipped by 2 bases and J by 2 bases, with 11 bases between them. For the CDR3, the DNA is TGTGCCAGCAGTTTAACCCCCACACACACAGATACGCAGTATTTT. Protein sequence: CASSLTPTHTDTQYF.

The rearrangement uses TRBV27 and TRBJ2-4; D is perhaps TRBD1 (6 bases). In germline, CDR1 is MNHEY, CDR2 SMNVEV (reference sequence). The CDR3 consists of 13 residues. V lost 7 bases, J lost 9 bases, and 16 bases lay in between. The CDR3 DNA follows: TGTGCCAGCAATAGAGGGGGAACGGGCATTCAGTACTTC. Translation gives CASNRGGTGIQYF.

As for this clonotype: One junction end does not reproduce the germline sequence, and a read error may be involved. The rearrangement links TRBV27 to TRBJ2-5; a possible D gene is TRBD2 (6 bases). The CDR3 is made up of 14 amino acids. Per germline, CDR1 MNHEY and CDR2 SMNVEV (reference sequence). The CDR3 loop reads CAGSYSRGQETQYF. The DNA of the CDR3 is TGTGCCGGCAGTTATAGCCGGGGGCAAGAGACCCAGTACTTC.

This clonotype showed up just once. One junction end does not reproduce the germline sequence, and a read error may be involved. The chain couples TRBV12-5 to TRBJ2-3; no firm D call. CDR1 is LGHNT and CDR2 is FRNRAP in the germline V gene. The CDR3 totals 12 residues. Here the CDR3 DNA reads TGTGCTGGTGGGGAAAGCACAGATACGCAGTATTTT. Translated, it gives CAGGESTDTQYF.

The rearrangement uses TRBV5-5 and TRBJ1-5; D remains unclear. The CDR3 loop spans 14 amino acids. V was pared by 2 bases and J by 4 bases, with 10 bases between. Looked up from germline, CDR1 is SGHKS and CDR2 is YYEKEE (reference sequence). The CDR3, as DNA: TGTGCCAGCAGCTTCGGGCAGGTGAATCAGCCCCAGCATTTT. Its protein product is CASSFGQVNQPQHF.

This clonotype was detected many times. This chain connects TRBV29-1 to TRBJ2-7, with D possibly TRBD2 on 6 matching bases. V was shortened by 5 bases and J by 3 bases, with 8 bases between the two germline ends. There are 11 residues in the CDR3. Germline V gene sequence: CDR1 SQVTM, CDR2 ANQGSEA. In nucleotides, the CDR3 is TGCAGCGTTCACGGGAGCTACGAGCAGTACTTC. This gives the protein CSVHGSYEQYF.

The chain uses TRBV5-5 and TRBJ2-1, with D possibly being TRBD1 (6 bases). The CDR3 spans 15 residues. V was shortened by 4 bases and J by 2 bases, with 13 bases between the two germline ends. Per germline, CDR1 SGHKS and CDR2 YYEKEE (reference sequence). CDR3 sequence: CASSTTGTPYNEQFF. CDR3 DNA: TGTGCCAGCAGCACAACCGGGACACCCTACAATGAGCAGTTCTTC.

This clonotype has just a few counts. The chain links TRBV7-2 to TRBJ2-3; possibly TRBD2 for D (6 bases). Per germline, CDR1 SGHTA and CDR2 FQGNSA. This CDR3 contains 16 residues. The V gene lost 1 base and the J gene lost 0 bases, with 11 bases spanning the gap. The CDR3 bases are TGTGCCAGCAGCTTAGTTGCGGGGCCTAGCACAGATACGCAGTATTTT. Translating it yields CASSLVAGPSTDTQYF.

The chain employs TRBV20-1 and TRBJ2-1; 9 bases fit TRBD1. With 3 bases clipped from V and 5 bases from J, the junction kept 17 bases outside the gene matches. The CDR3 totals 18 residues. Germline loops: CDR1 DFQATT, CDR2 SNEGSKA (reference sequence). The CDR3 DNA reads as TGCAGTGCTAGCCCTCCCGGAACAGGGGGCTCCCCTCACAATGAGCAGTTCTTC. Translation: CSASPPGTGGSPHNEQFF.

The DNA for the CDR3 is TGCAATGCCCCCGGGACAGGGAGACACGATGAGCAGTTCTTC. This codes for CNAPGTGRHDEQFF. The J gene is TRBJ2-1, the V gene TRBV20-1; 9 bases are shared with TRBD1. The CDR3 sequence is 14 residues long. Germline V gives CDR1 DFQATT, CDR2 SNEGSKA (reference sequence).

The chain links TRBV19 to TRBJ1-2, with 9 bases fitting TRBD1. The V gene's germline CDR1 is LNHDA and CDR2 SQIVND (reference sequence). The CDR3 is 14 amino acids. V was clipped by 3 bases and J by 5 bases; unmatched bases: 4. The CDR3 region is CASSIGTGTYGYTF. CDR3 sequence (DNA): TGTGCCAGTAGTATCGGGACAGGGACTTATGGCTACACCTTC.

This chain joins TRBV20-1 and TRBJ1-4; D is uncertain. CDR3 length: 14 residues. Germline values: CDR1 DFQATT, CDR2 SNEGSKA (reference sequence). The V end was cut by 4 bases, the J end by 3 bases, with 12 bases between. The DNA of the CDR3 is TGCAGTGCTACCGCGGGGAGACCTAATGAAAAACTGTTTTTT. It specifies CSATAGRPNEKLFF.

This clonotype was counted a few times. The V call is TRBV4-3, the J call TRBJ2-1; the D gene is possibly TRBD1 (6 bases). Deletions cut 0 bases from V and 15 bases from J, with 15 bases between. This CDR3 contains 13 residues. Germline values: CDR1 LGHNA, CDR2 YSLEER. The CDR3 nucleotides are TGCGCCAGCAGCCAAGACCCACAGGGATTTACGTTCTTC. Translation gives CASSQDPQGFTFF.